The rows below give T cell receptor beta chains drawn from one sample of a study of CXCR3-negative and CXCR3-positive naive CD8 T cells. TCRdb derives one entry per CDR3 protein from the 5' RACE reads, leaving out DNA. In all, the sample yields 130,000 to 150,000 distinct CDR3 sequences. Sequencing input: naive CXCR3+ CD8+ T cells from blood. The source of these receptors is a human donor in good health. Some clones in this sample may be carry-over from other donors' samples. CDR3s include the opening cysteine and the closing phenylalanine or tryptophan. Some rows mark clone size as missing; the rest say once, few, many or name a class of expanded clone.

clone_size	v_call	j_call	cdr3_aa
-	TRBV18	TRBJ2-5	CASSPSGMHQETQYF
-	TRBV6-2/TRBV6-3	TRBJ2-7	CASSRPGQGFYEQYF
-	TRBV12-3/TRBV12-4	TRBJ2-1	CASSSSVNEQFF
-	TRBV4-3	TRBJ1-2	CASSQRTDNLYNYGYTF
-	TRBV6-2/TRBV6-3	TRBJ2-1	CASRDSPYNEQFF
-	TRBV7-6	TRBJ2-5	CASSFLGTYQETQYF
-	TRBV7-9	TRBJ2-7	CASSLSSYEQYF
-	TRBV27	TRBJ2-5	CASNEGASEETQYF
-	TRBV6-2/TRBV6-3	TRBJ2-3	CASSSVRGGPDTQYF
-	TRBV30	TRBJ1-1	CAWWGAAKAFF
-	TRBV7-9	TRBJ2-7	CASSPADRARNEQYF
-	TRBV6-5	TRBJ1-2	CASRILDGPYGYTF
-	TRBV10-3	TRBJ2-7	CAISEFRLAASSYEQYF
-	TRBV20-1	TRBJ1-2	CTARDSAEGPHYGYTF
-	TRBV7-9	TRBJ2-1	CASSLVPNEQFF
-	TRBV6-6	TRBJ2-5	CASSYTGQQETQYF
-	TRBV10-3	TRBJ2-1	CAISEMEGNHNEQFF
-	TRBV28	TRBJ2-5	CASSLSATKPQETQYF
medium-sized	TRBV14	TRBJ2-2	CASSQEDRGLVGELFF
-	TRBV7-9	TRBJ2-6	CARARLSGANVLTF
-	TRBV5-6	TRBJ1-4	CASSFGGQGFGNEKLFF
-	TRBV9	TRBJ1-1	CASSPMGAEAFF
-	TRBV12-3/TRBV12-4	TRBJ2-5	CASSLTGWGETQYF
-	TRBV7-9	TRBJ2-7	CASSLAVGTGSYEQYF
-	TRBV28	TRBJ2-7	CASSFTGETNYEQYF
-	TRBV15	TRBJ2-7	CATSRDQGFGAEQYF
-	TRBV4-2	TRBJ2-7	CASSPGLAYDEQYF
-	TRBV29-1	TRBJ1-1	CSVEDLGDTEAFF
-	TRBV10-3	TRBJ2-7	CAISDINSYEQYF
-	TRBV7-9	TRBJ1-1	CASSAKGSGNTEAFF
-	TRBV12-3/TRBV12-4	TRBJ2-1	CASSHLGVDEQFF
-	TRBV11-2	TRBJ2-7	CASSLGPLDSSYEQYF
-	TRBV28	TRBJ1-1	CASSLSGQGGTEAFF
-	TRBV5-1	TRBJ2-7	CASSLRVNYEQYF
-	TRBV4-3	TRBJ1-2	CASSQDEQGLYGYTF
-	TRBV19	TRBJ2-1	CASSIDPGTSSYNEQFF